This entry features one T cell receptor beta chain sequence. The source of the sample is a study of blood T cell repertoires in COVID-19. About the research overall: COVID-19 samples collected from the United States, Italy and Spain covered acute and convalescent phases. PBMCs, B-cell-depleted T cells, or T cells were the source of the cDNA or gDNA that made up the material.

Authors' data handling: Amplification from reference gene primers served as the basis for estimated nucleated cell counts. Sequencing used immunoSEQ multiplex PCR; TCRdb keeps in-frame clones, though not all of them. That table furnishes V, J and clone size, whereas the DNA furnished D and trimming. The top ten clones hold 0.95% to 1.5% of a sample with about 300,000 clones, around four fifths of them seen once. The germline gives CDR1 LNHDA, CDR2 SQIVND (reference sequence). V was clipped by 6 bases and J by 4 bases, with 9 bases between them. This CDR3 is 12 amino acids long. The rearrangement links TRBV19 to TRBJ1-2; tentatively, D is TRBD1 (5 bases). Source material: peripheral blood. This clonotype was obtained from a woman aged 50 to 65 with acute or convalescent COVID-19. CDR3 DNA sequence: TGTGCCAGTAGCCGGGGGGGCTATGGCTACACCTTC. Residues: CASSRGGYGYTF.